The clone carrying this TCR beta chain has only a few counts. Its antigen is undetermined. The repertoire was sequenced with immunoSEQ multiplex PCR; TCRdb's copy has only in-frame clones and lacks some. Among some 50,000 clones listed, roughly three quarters were seen once. This entry is derived from a study of T cell clones after liver transplantation. Looking at the study overall: Graft-donor-reactive sequences were compared with third-party-reactive TCRbeta sequences from pre-transplant mixed lymphocyte reactions. Tolerance: complete withdrawal held at least one year, liver enzymes staying within twice normal.

Study-wide results and limits: Low donor cell numbers restricted donor-reactive repertoire measurement in two subjects.

Thawed unstimulated PBMCs were FACS-sorted by CD3, CD4 and CD8 into two populations. CDR1 MNHEY and CDR2 SMNVEV come from the germline V gene (reference sequence). Trimming shortened V by 4 bases and J by 0 bases, and 4 bases separated the two germline ends. This CDR3 spans 14 amino acids. This sequence originates from a human patient who received a liver transplant. Some T cells may be supplied by the graft donor. The rearrangement uses TRBV27 and TRBJ1-6, with D hard to call. The material sequenced was CD4+ T cells from blood, taken at the 22-month timepoint. The CDR3, as DNA: TGTGCCAGCAGTTGGGCCTCCTATAATTCACCCCTCCACTTT. This gives the protein CASSWASYNSPLHF.